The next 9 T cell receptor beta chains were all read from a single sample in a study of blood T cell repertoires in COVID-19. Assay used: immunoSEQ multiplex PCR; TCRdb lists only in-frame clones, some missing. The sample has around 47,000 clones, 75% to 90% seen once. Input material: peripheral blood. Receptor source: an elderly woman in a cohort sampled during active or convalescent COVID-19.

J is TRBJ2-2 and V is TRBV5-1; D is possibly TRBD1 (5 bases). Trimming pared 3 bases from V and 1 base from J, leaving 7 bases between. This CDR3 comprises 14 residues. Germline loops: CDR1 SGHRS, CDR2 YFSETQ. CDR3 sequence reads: CASSSGQNTGELFF. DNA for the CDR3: TGCGCCAGCAGCTCCGGACAGAACACCGGGGAGCTGTTTTTT.

In DNA, the CDR3 is TGTGCCAGCAGCCAAGGGCAGGGAACAACCACAGATACGCAGTATTTT. Amino acid sequence: CASSQGQGTTTDTQYF. This chain links TRBV4-2 with TRBJ2-3; maybe TRBD1 (5 bases). This CDR3 comprises 16 residues. V was cut by 1 base and J by 2 bases, with 13 bases left in between. Germline lookup yields CDR1 LGHNA and CDR2 YNFKEQ.

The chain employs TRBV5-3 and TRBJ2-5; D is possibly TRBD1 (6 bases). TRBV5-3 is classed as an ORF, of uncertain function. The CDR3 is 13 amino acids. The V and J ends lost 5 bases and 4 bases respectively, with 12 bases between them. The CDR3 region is CARRDSDRETQYF. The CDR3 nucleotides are TGTGCCAGAAGGGACAGCGACAGAGAGACCCAGTACTTC.

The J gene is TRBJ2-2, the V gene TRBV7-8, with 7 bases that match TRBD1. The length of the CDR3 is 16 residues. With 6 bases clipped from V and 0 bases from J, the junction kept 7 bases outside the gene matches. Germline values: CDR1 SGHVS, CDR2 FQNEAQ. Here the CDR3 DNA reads TGTGCCAGCAGTCCTACTACAGGGGCGAACACCGGGGAGCTGTTTTTT. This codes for CASSPTTGANTGELFF.

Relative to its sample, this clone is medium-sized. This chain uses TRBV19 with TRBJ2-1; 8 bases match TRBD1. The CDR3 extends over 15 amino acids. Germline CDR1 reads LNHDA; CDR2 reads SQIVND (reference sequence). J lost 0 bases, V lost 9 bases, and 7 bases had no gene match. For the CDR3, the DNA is TGTGCCAGCAAACTCACAGGGGGCTCCTACAATGAGCAGTTCTTC. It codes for CASKLTGGSYNEQFF. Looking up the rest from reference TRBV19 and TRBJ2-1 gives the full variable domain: DGGITQSPKYLFRKEGQNVTLSCEQNLNHDAMYWYRQDPGQGLRLIYYSQIVNDFQKGDIAEGYSVSREKKESFPLTVTSAQKNPTAFYLCASKLTGGSYNEQFFGPGTRLTVL.

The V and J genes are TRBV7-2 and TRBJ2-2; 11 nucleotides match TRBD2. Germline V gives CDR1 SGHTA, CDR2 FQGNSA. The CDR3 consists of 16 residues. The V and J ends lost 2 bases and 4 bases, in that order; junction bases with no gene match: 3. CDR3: CASSLISGGGTGELFF. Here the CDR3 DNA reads TGTGCCAGCAGCTTAATTAGCGGGGGGGGCACCGGGGAGCTGTTTTTT.

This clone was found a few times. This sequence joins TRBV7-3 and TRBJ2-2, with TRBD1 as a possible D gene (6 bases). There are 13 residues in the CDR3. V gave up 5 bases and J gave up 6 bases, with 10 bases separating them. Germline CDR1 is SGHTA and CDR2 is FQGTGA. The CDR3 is CASSPQGPGELFF. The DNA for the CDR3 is TGTGCCAGCAGCCCGCAGGGGCCCGGGGAGCTGTTTTTT. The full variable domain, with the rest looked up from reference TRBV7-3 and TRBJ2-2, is GAGVSQTPSNKVTEKGKYVELRCDPISGHTALYWYRQSLGQGPEFLIYFQGTGAADDSGLPNDRFFAVRPEGSVSTLKIQRTERGDSAVYLCASSPQGPGELFFGEGSRLTVL.

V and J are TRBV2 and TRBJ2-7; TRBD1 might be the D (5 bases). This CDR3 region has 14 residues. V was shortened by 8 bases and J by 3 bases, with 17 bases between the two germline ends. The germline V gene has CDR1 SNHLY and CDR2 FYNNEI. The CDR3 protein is CASGRQLSSYEQYF. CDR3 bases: TGTGCCAGCGGCAGACAGCTGTCAAGCTACGAGCAGTACTTC.

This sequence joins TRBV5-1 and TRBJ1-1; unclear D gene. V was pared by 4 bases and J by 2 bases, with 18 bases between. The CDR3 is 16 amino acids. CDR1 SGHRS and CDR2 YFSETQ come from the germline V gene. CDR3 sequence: CASSPVAGGVNTEAFF. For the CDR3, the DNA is TGCGCCAGCAGCCCCGTGGCCGGCGGGGTCAACACTGAAGCTTTCTTT.